This T cell receptor beta chain was retrieved from a study of blood T cells in healthy people across ages. Regarding the study as a whole: It was found that TCR beta diversity correlated strongly with the percentage of naive T cells. Naive CD4+ cells and diversity were both higher in long-lived donors than in aged donors.

This clonotype has just a few counts. Its cognate antigen is unknown. The V gene's germline CDR1 is SQVTM and CDR2 ANQGSEA. Losses at the gene ends were 7 bases for V and 5 bases for J; bases not matched to a gene: 10. This CDR3 region has 13 residues. Together with a sample-barcoded 5' primer, a J-beta primer mix was included in a second PCR lasting roughly 6 to 12 cycles. Each sample yielded at least 3 million CDR3-containing paired-end reads. TCRdb itself ran the 5' RACE reads through MiXCR, one entry per CDR3 protein. This sample carries 1.4 million to 1.5 million distinct CDR3 sequences, 35% to 45% of them seen once, and the ten largest clones take roughly 7.7%. Healthy individuals of Caucasian origin from Russia, aged roughly 6 to 100, served as donors.

This TCR came from a woman aged 18-35 years in good health. The sample was blood. The chain uses TRBV29-1 and TRBJ2-5; TRBD2 agrees at 7 bases. The CDR3 nucleotides are TGCAGCGCCCGGGGGGATCTCTTCGAGACCCAGTACTTC. As protein: CSARGDLFETQYF.